The rows below give T cell receptor beta chains drawn from one sample of a study of T cells in Graves' hyperthyroidism and ophthalmopathy. Each CDR3 protein gets one entry after TCRdb re-called the multiplex PCR reads with MiXCR. The top ten clones hold roughly a sixth of a sample with 330,000 or so distinct CDR3 sequences, about a sixth of them seen once. The material sequenced was blood. Receptor source: a woman between 40 and 55 years old with Graves' ophthalmopathy. CDR3s include the opening cysteine and the closing phenylalanine or tryptophan. The order of the fields is V gene, clone size, D gene, J gene, CDR3 length, CDR3 protein, CDR3 DNA. The D gene is left open where the match is weak. Clone size, where shown, is once, few, many, or a class for clones that have expanded.

TRBV9,many,TRBD2,TRBJ2-2,16,CASSASSGRSSGELFF,TGTGCCAGCAGCGCTTCTAGCGGGAGGTCGTCCGGGGAGCTGTTTTTT
TRBV6-1,many,NA,TRBJ1-2,13,CASQVEQDYGYTF,TGTGCCAGCCAGGTCGAACAGGACTATGGCTACACCTTC
TRBV7-2,NA,TRBD1,TRBJ2-7,13,CASRGTGLDEQYF,TGTGCCAGCAGGGGGACAGGGCTCGACGAGCAGTACTTC
TRBV12-3/TRBV12-4,NA,TRBD1,TRBJ1-5,16,CASSLRGQDSNQPQHF,TGTGCCAGCAGTTTACGGGGACAGGATAGCAATCAGCCCCAGCATTTT
TRBV12-3/TRBV12-4,many,NA,TRBJ2-7,14,CASSTETGLNEQYF,TGTGCCAGCAGTACAGAGACAGGTTTAAACGAGCAGTACTTC
TRBV6-5,NA,TRBD1,TRBJ2-7,15,CASSSRTGGRYEQYF,TGTGCCAGCAGTTCAAGGACAGGGGGCAGGTACGAGCAGTACTTC
TRBV27,many,NA,TRBJ1-5,13,CASRPQTDQPQHF,TGTGCCAGCAGGCCACAGACTGATCAGCCCCAGCATTTT
TRBV20-1,few,NA,TRBJ2-7,12,CSASSGTYEQYF,TGCAGTGCTAGTTCCGGAACCTACGAGCAGTACTTC
TRBV30,once,TRBD1,TRBJ1-2,15,CAWSRGQGSSSGYTF,TGTGCCTGGAGTAGGGGACAGGGGTCGTCCAGTGGCTACACCTTC
TRBV20-1,few,TRBD1,TRBJ2-7,17,CSARRFGQGIFNDEQYF,TGCAGTGCTAGAAGGTTCGGACAGGGCATCTTTAACGACGAGCAGTACTTC
TRBV12-3/TRBV12-4,many,NA,TRBJ1-5,13,CASSFRLNQPQHF,TGTGCCAGCAGTTTCCGGCTAAATCAGCCCCAGCATTTT
TRBV28,few,NA,TRBJ1-1,15,CASSFSGTLNTEAFF,TGTGCCAGCAGTTTCAGCGGGACACTGAACACTGAAGCTTTCTTT
TRBV28,medium-sized,TRBD1,TRBJ1-5,15,CASSTGTGQVQPQHF,TGTGCCAGCAGTACCGGGACAGGGCAGGTTCAGCCCCAGCATTTT
TRBV19,many,NA,TRBJ1-2,14,CASSIRIQNYGYTF,TGTGCCAGTAGTATAAGGATACAAAACTATGGCTACACCTTC
TRBV11-2,many,TRBD1,TRBJ2-6,15,CASSSRGSGANVLTF,TGTGCCAGCAGCTCCAGGGGGAGCGGGGCCAACGTCCTGACTTTC
TRBV14,NA,NA,TRBJ1-2,15,CASSQGMIEYYGYTF,TGTGCCAGCAGCCAAGGGATGATCGAGTACTATGGCTACACCTTC
TRBV20-1,many,NA,TRBJ1-5,15,CSARDGQGYLQPQHF,TGCAGTGCTAGAGATGGCCAGGGGTATCTTCAGCCCCAGCATTTT
TRBV28,many,NA,TRBJ1-5,15,CASLFGEGGHQPQHF,TGTGCCAGCCTATTTGGGGAGGGGGGCCATCAGCCCCAGCATTTT
TRBV19,many,NA,TRBJ1-1,15,CASSRRGGAASEAFF,TGTGCCAGTAGCAGGCGGGGGGGTGCAGCGAGCGAAGCTTTCTTT
TRBV20-1,many,NA,TRBJ1-1,14,CSAGASGTNTEAFF,TGCAGTGCTGGGGCATCGGGGACGAACACTGAAGCTTTCTTT
TRBV24-1,NA,NA,TRBJ2-2,13,CATSDLWVGELFF,TGTGCCACCAGTGATTTGTGGGTAGGGGAGCTGTTTTTT
TRBV5-1,few,NA,TRBJ2-2,16,CASSLEGLPNTGELFF,TGCGCCAGCAGCTTGGAAGGACTACCGAACACCGGGGAGCTGTTTTTT
TRBV7-9,NA,NA,TRBJ1-1,15,CASSSLGRANTEAFF,TGTGCCAGCAGCAGCCTTGGACGCGCGAACACTGAAGCTTTCTTT
TRBV28,many,NA,TRBJ1-2,13,CASSLTADYGYTF,TGTGCCAGCAGTTTGACGGCGGATTATGGCTACACCTTC
TRBV5-3,NA,NA,TRBJ2-7,13,CASSLQPAGEQYF,TGTGCCAGCAGCTTACAGCCCGCCGGGGAGCAGTACTTC
TRBV6-4,many,TRBD2,TRBJ2-4,20,CASKPTFGTSGSVGKNIQYF,TGTGCCAGCAAGCCTACTTTCGGGACTAGCGGGAGTGTAGGCAAAAACATTCAGTACTTC
TRBV6-1,NA,TRBD1,TRBJ2-7,14,CASSEGTGVYEQCF,TGTGCCAGCAGTGAAGGGACAGGGGTCTACGAGCAGTGCTTC
TRBV6-2/TRBV6-3,NA,TRBD2,TRBJ2-7,15,CASSYLSGRPDEQYF,TGTGCCAGCAGTTACCTTAGCGGGAGACCGGACGAGCAGTACTTC
TRBV7-2,many,NA,TRBJ2-7,13,CASSLAGAVEQYF,TGTGCCAGCAGCTTAGCGGGAGCAGTCGAGCAGTACTTC
TRBV11-2,many,NA,TRBJ1-1,13,CASSLGTVFEAFF,TGTGCCAGCAGCTTAGGGACGGTTTTTGAAGCTTTCTTT
TRBV28,many,NA,TRBJ2-7,14,CASNSDAGPYEQYF,TGTGCCAGCAATTCGGACGCAGGGCCCTACGAGCAGTACTTC
TRBV11-2,many,NA,TRBJ1-1,14,CASSSIPGGAGAFF,TGTGCCAGCAGCTCAATCCCCGGGGGGGCGGGTGCTTTCTTT
TRBV27,many,TRBD1,TRBJ1-1,14,CASGRQGGGTEAFF,TGTGCCAGCGGTCGACAGGGTGGAGGCACTGAAGCTTTCTTT
TRBV15,NA,TRBD2,TRBJ2-5,16,CATSRVWRELGETQYF,TGTGCCACCAGCAGAGTTTGGCGGGAGCTGGGAGAGACCCAGTACTTC
TRBV19,many,NA,TRBJ1-2,13,CASSSPTAYGYTF,TGTGCCAGTAGTAGCCCCACGGCTTATGGCTACACCTTC
TRBV19,many,TRBD1,TRBJ1-1,16,CASSTAGTGGRREAFF,TGTGCCAGTAGTACAGCCGGGACAGGGGGCAGGCGTGAAGCTTTCTTT
TRBV12-3/TRBV12-4,NA,TRBD1,TRBJ1-2,13,CASSGTAMSGYTF,TGTGCCAGCAGTGGGACAGCCATGAGTGGCTACACCTTC
TRBV12-3/TRBV12-4,NA,TRBD2,TRBJ2-7,18,CASSLDGLAGASSYEQYF,TGTGCCAGCAGTTTAGACGGACTAGCGGGGGCTAGCTCCTACGAGCAGTACTTC
TRBV6-5,NA,TRBD1,TRBJ1-1,16,CASSYRRDSWDTEAFF,TGTGCCAGCAGTTATCGACGGGACAGTTGGGACACTGAAGCTTTCTTT
TRBV20-1,many,NA,TRBJ2-5,12,CSARWRKETQYF,TGCAGTGCCAGATGGCGGAAAGAGACCCAGTACTTC
TRBV4-2,many,NA,TRBJ1-3,17,CASSQTRGVGSGNTIYF,TGTGCCAGCAGCCAAACCAGGGGAGTAGGATCGGGAAACACCATATATTTT
TRBV10-3,many,TRBD2,TRBJ2-7,16,CAISDSTSGSTYEQYF,TGTGCCATCAGTGACTCCACTAGCGGAAGCACCTACGAGCAGTACTTC
TRBV20-1,NA,TRBD2,TRBJ2-5,13,CSARGTSRETQYF,TGCAGTGCTAGGGGGACTAGCCGAGAGACCCAGTACTTC
TRBV6-1,many,TRBD1,TRBJ1-2,15,CASSEARTGLDGYTF,TGTGCCAGCAGTGAAGCTCGGACAGGGCTGGATGGCTACACCTTC
TRBV10-3,many,NA,TRBJ2-7,13,CAISESTLYEQYF,TGTGCCATCAGTGAGTCGACCCTCTACGAGCAGTACTTC
TRBV27,many,NA,TRBJ2-2,15,CASSRTEPNTGELFF,TGTGCCAGCAGCCGGACAGAACCGAACACCGGGGAGCTGTTTTTT
TRBV7-2,many,TRBD2,TRBJ2-7,14,CASRVAGGPVEQYF,TGTGCCAGCAGGGTAGCGGGAGGGCCAGTCGAGCAGTACTTC
TRBV27,many,TRBD1,TRBJ2-2,16,CASSLPGQVEAGELFF,TGTGCCAGCAGTTTACCCGGACAGGTAGAAGCCGGGGAGCTGTTTTTT
TRBV6-2/TRBV6-3,NA,NA,TRBJ2-7,15,CASSPGLVLLNEQYF,TGTGCCAGCAGTCCAGGACTGGTCCTTCTGAACGAGCAGTACTTC
TRBV12-3/TRBV12-4,many,TRBD2,TRBJ2-5,20,CASSLGTSGMTPQDRETQYF,TGTGCCAGCAGTTTAGGGACTAGCGGGATGACTCCCCAGGACCGAGAGACCCAGTACTTC
TRBV11-2,NA,TRBD2,TRBJ2-7,16,CASSDFEREAPYEQYF,TGTGCCAGCAGCGACTTCGAGCGGGAGGCCCCCTACGAGCAGTACTTC
TRBV12-3/TRBV12-4,many,TRBD1,TRBJ2-7,16,CASSPLPGTGDYEQYF,TGTGCCAGCAGCCCCTTGCCCGGGACAGGGGATTACGAGCAGTACTTC
TRBV6-2/TRBV6-3,many,NA,TRBJ2-5,14,CASSSIQKQETQYF,TGTGCCAGCAGTTCCATACAGAAACAAGAGACCCAGTACTTC
TRBV28,NA,NA,TRBJ1-1,15,CASTPPRVSGTEAFF,TGTGCCAGCACCCCCCCCAGGGTGTCCGGCACTGAAGCTTTCTTT